Below, 15 T cell receptor beta chains from the same sample are listed, as sequenced in a study of CD8 T cells in Susac syndrome. It was with random hexamers that roughly 0.45 to 1 ug RNA was reverse transcribed. TCRdb reprocessed the immunoSEQ multiplex PCR reads with MiXCR, giving one entry per CDR3 protein. The top ten hold 0.13% to 0.15% of the sample, which has approximately 120,000 distinct CDR3 sequences, 85% to 95% seen once. The material sequenced was CD4+ T cells from PBMCs. All receptors derive from a human donor in good health.

As DNA, the CDR3 is TGTGCCAGCAGCTTGCCGGGCCTGGATGATTCTAGCACAGATACGCAGTATTTT. It specifies CASSLPGLDDSSTDTQYF. The V and J genes are TRBV13 and TRBJ2-3, with D unresolved. Germline V CDR1 and CDR2: PRHDT, FYEKMQ (reference sequence). Trimming left V 3 bases short and J 0 bases short, with 19 bases between. This CDR3 comprises 18 residues.

The chain combines TRBV7-2 with TRBJ2-3, with D possibly TRBD2 on 5 matching bases. This CDR3 contains 15 residues. Germline CDR1 and CDR2: SGHTA and FQGNSA. The V end lost 0 bases, the J end lost 9 bases, and 16 bases lay between the germline ends. The CDR3 DNA follows: TGTGCCAGCAGCTTAGCGGAGTCACTGTCGGGGACGCAGTATTTT. As protein: CASSLAESLSGTQYF.

The chain is built from TRBV19 and TRBJ2-6; D is undetermined. CDR3 length: 14 amino acids. Per germline, CDR1 LNHDA and CDR2 SQIVND (reference sequence). Trimming removed 7 bases at V and 0 bases at J, with 7 bases between. CDR3 in amino acids: CASMAYSGANVLTF. CDR3 sequence (DNA): TGTGCCAGTATGGCATACTCTGGGGCCAACGTCCTGACTTTC.

The CDR3 sequence is CAFLTQAFF. Written as DNA, the CDR3 is TGTGCCTTCCTTACCCAAGCTTTCTTT. The genes are TRBV30 and TRBJ1-1, with D hard to call. V was trimmed by 7 bases and J by 9 bases, leaving 9 bases between them. The CDR3 is 9 residues long. Germline CDR1 GTSNPN, CDR2 SVGIG (reference sequence).

The CDR3 reads CASSYGTSGRGSEAFF. The CDR3 region has the DNA TGTGCCAGCAGTTACGGCACCTCGGGTAGGGGGAGTGAAGCTTTCTTT. This sequence joins TRBV6-5 and TRBJ1-1; the D gene is possibly TRBD1 (6 bases). The CDR3 is 16 amino acids. V was cut by 2 bases and J by 7 bases, with 20 bases left in between. Germline-derived CDR1 and CDR2 are MNHEY and SVGAGI.

This rearrangement joins TRBV19 to TRBJ1-5; D ambiguous. The CDR3 loop spans 16 amino acids. CDR1 LNHDA and CDR2 SQIVND come from the germline V gene (reference sequence). V lost 4 bases and J lost 2, with 15 bases in between. This chain's CDR3 is CASSTETGMGNQPQHF. The CDR3 DNA sequence: TGTGCCAGTAGTACGGAGACCGGGATGGGCAATCAGCCCCAGCATTTT. Using reference TRBV19 and TRBJ1-5 for the parts outside the CDR3, the full variable domain is DGGITQSPKYLFRKEGQNVTLSCEQNLNHDAMYWYRQDPGQGLRLIYYSQIVNDFQKGDIAEGYSVSREKKESFPLTVTSAQKNPTAFYLCASSTETGMGNQPQHFGDGTRLSIL.

This chain connects TRBV3-1 to TRBJ2-1; 7 positions match TRBD2. The CDR3 runs to 16 residues. Trimming removed 3 bases from V and 0 bases from J; junction bases left unmatched: 5. Germline V CDR1 and CDR2: LGHDT, YNNKEL (reference sequence). The CDR3: CASSHFGRASYNEQFF. Written as DNA, the CDR3 is TGTGCCAGCAGCCATTTTGGGAGGGCCTCCTACAATGAGCAGTTCTTC.

This chain links TRBV6-2 or TRBV6-3 with TRBJ2-3; TRBD2 might be the D (7 bases). CDR1 and CDR2 from the germline V gene are MNHEY and SVGEGT. The CDR3 contains 17 residues. Trimming cost V 4 bases and J 0 bases, with 17 bases left between them. The DNA of the CDR3 is TGTGCCAGCAGTTCCCGACGGGGGGCGTTTAGCACAGATACGCAGTATTTT. Residues: CASSSRRGAFSTDTQYF.

The rearrangement uses TRBV10-3 and TRBJ2-1, with a tentative D call TRBD1 (6 bases). This CDR3 spans 17 amino acids. From germline, CDR1 is ENHRY and CDR2 SYGVKD. V lost 2 bases to trimming and J lost 4 bases, with 18 bases between them. The CDR3 nucleotides read TGTGCCATCAGTGAGATTTTGTCAGGGGCGATGTACAATGAGCAGTTCTTC. Translation: CAISEILSGAMYNEQFF.

The chain uses TRBV20-1 and TRBJ1-5; no firm D call. Trimming took 3 bases from V and 5 from J, leaving 8 bases between them. CDR3 length: 12 residues. Germline-derived CDR1 and CDR2 are DFQATT and SNEGSKA (reference sequence). CDR3 sequence: CSASERDQPQHF. DNA for the CDR3: TGCAGTGCTAGCGAGAGGGATCAGCCCCAGCATTTT.

The chain combines TRBV4-3 with TRBJ2-1, with D perhaps matching TRBD2 (6 bases). The germline V gene encodes CDR1 LGHNA and CDR2 YSLEER. CDR3 size: 16 residues. Trimming stripped 1 base from V and 10 bases from J, with 20 bases between. CDR3 protein: CASSQVTGTQGTEQFF. In nucleotides, the CDR3 is TGCGCCAGCAGCCAAGTGACCGGGACTCAGGGAACGGAGCAGTTCTTC.

As concerns this clonotype: Relative to the germline gene, one junction end is altered; a read error may explain this. The chain recombines TRBV5-4 with TRBJ2-1, with a weak D call TRBD2 (6 bases). CDR1 SGHNT and CDR2 YYREEE come from the germline V gene (reference sequence). This CDR3 spans 12 amino acids. The CDR3 sequence: CASTLGRNEQFF. CDR3 bases: TGTGCCAGCACCTTGGGGAGGAATGAGCAGTTCTTC.

The chain joins TRBV4-1 to TRBJ2-3, with TRBD2 identical over 10 bases. This CDR3 spans 18 amino acids. Germline CDR1 is MGHRA and CDR2 is YSYEKL. Trimming removed 0 bases from V and 1 base from J; junction bases left unmatched: 7. The CDR3 nucleotides read TGCGCCAGCAGCCAAGATTACAGCGGGAGGGAAGGCACAGATACGCAGTATTTT. Amino acid sequence: CASSQDYSGREGTDTQYF.

The chain has TRBV20-1 and TRBJ1-1; possibly TRBD1 for D (5 bases). Germline CDR1 and CDR2: DFQATT and SNEGSKA (reference sequence). The V end was cut by 4 bases, the J end by 6 bases, with 12 bases between. The CDR3 is made up of 12 amino acids. In DNA, the CDR3 is TGCAGTGCTACGGGGCCTGGGGCTGAAGCTTTCTTT. Amino acid sequence: CSATGPGAEAFF.

The chain joins TRBV4-2 to TRBJ2-3, with TRBD2 identical over 11 bases. Germline CDR1 and CDR2: LGHNA and YNFKEQ. Trimming took 1 base from V and 8 from J; bases not matched to a gene: 8. The CDR3 length is 16 residues. CDR3 region: CASSQGGSGRAVTQYF. CDR3 bases: TGTGCCAGCAGCCAAGGGGGTAGCGGGAGGGCCGTTACGCAGTATTTT.